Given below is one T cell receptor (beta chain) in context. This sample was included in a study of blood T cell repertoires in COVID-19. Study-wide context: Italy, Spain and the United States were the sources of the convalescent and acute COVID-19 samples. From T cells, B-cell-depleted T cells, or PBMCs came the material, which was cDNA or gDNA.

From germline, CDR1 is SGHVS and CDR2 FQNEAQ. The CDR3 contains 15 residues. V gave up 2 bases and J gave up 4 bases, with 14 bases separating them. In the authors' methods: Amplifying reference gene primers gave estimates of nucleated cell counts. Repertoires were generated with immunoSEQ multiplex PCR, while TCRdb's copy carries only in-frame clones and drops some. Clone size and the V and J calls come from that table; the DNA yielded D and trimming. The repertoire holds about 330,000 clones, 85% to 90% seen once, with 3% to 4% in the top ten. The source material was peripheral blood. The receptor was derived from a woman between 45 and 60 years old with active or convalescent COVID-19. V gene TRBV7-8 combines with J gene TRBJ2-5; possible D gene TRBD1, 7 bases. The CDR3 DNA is TGTGCCAGCAGCTTAAGGGGGGACAGTATAGAGACCCAGTACTTC. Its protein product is CASSLRGDSIETQYF.